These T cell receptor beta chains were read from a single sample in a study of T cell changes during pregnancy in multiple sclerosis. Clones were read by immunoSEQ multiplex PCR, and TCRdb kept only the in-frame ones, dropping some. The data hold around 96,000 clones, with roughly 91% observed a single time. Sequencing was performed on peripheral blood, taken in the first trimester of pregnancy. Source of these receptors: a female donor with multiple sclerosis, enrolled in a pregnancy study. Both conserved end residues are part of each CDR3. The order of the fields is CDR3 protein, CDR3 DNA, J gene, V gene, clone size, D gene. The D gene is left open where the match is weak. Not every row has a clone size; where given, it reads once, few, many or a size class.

CDR3: CASSLPQGKQETQYF
DNA: TGTGCCAGCAGCTTGCCCCAGGGTAAGCAAGAGACCCAGTACTTC
J: TRBJ2-5
V: TRBV5-4
size: .
D: .

CDR3: CASSLDRGSTQYF
DNA: TGTGCCAGCAGCTTGGACAGGGGATCGACCCAGTACTTC
J: TRBJ2-5
V: TRBV5-4
size: .
D: TRBD1

CDR3: CASSEVGGTDTQYF
DNA: TGTGCCAGCAGTGAGGTTGGAGGCACAGATACGCAGTATTTT
J: TRBJ2-3
V: TRBV2
size: .
D: .

CDR3: CASSVASNGYGTGGGFYGYTF
DNA: TGTGCCAGCAGCGTAGCTTCTAACGGCTACGGGACAGGAGGGGGATTCTATGGCTACACCTTC
J: TRBJ1-2
V: TRBV9
size: .
D: TRBD1

CDR3: CSVDMGANVLTF
DNA: TGCAGCGTTGATATGGGGGCCAACGTCCTGACTTTC
J: TRBJ2-6
V: TRBV29-1
size: .
D: .

CDR3: CASSQVTGRYNEQFF
DNA: TGTGCCAGCAGCCAAGTGACAGGGCGGTACAATGAGCAGTTCTTC
J: TRBJ2-1
V: TRBV4-2
size: .
D: TRBD1

CDR3: CASSLTRRPTKSYEQYF
DNA: TGTGCCAGCAGCTTAACTCGACGGCCGACTAAGTCCTACGAGCAGTACTTC
J: TRBJ2-7
V: TRBV11-2
size: .
D: .

CDR3: CASSPGGYNEQFF
DNA: TGTGCCAGCTCACCTGGGGGGTACAATGAGCAGTTCTTC
J: TRBJ2-1
V: TRBV18
size: .
D: .

CDR3: CAWSDGTGFNEQYF
DNA: TGTGCCTGGAGTGATGGGACAGGGTTCAACGAGCAGTACTTC
J: TRBJ2-7
V: TRBV30
size: .
D: TRBD1

CDR3: CASNDRVGQPQHF
DNA: TGTGCCAGCAATGACAGGGTAGGTCAGCCCCAGCATTTT
J: TRBJ1-5
V: TRBV7-9
size: few
D: TRBD1

CDR3: CAWGSGTGSTEAFF
DNA: TGTGCCTGGGGATCCGGGACAGGGAGCACTGAAGCTTTCTTT
J: TRBJ1-1
V: TRBV30
size: few
D: TRBD1

CDR3: CASSLGRTTGGGPFF
DNA: TGTGCCAGCAGTTTAGGCCGAACGACAGGCGGCGGCCCCTTCTTC
J: TRBJ1-2
V: TRBV6-5
size: .
D: .

CDR3: CASSSIEVETQYF
DNA: TGTGCCAGCAGCTCTATTGAAGTGGAGACCCAGTACTTC
J: TRBJ2-5
V: TRBV11-2
size: .
D: .

CDR3: CASSRIGTGKSEQYF
DNA: TGTGCCAGCAGCCGAATAGGGACAGGAAAGTCCGAGCAGTACTTC
J: TRBJ2-7
V: TRBV6-5
size: once
D: TRBD1

CDR3: CASSLRSGGITDTQYF
DNA: TGTGCCAGCAGCTTACGGAGCGGGGGGATCACAGATACGCAGTATTTT
J: TRBJ2-3
V: TRBV7-6
size: once
D: TRBD2

CDR3: CASSLDRGNWQPQHF
DNA: TGTGCCAGCAGCTTAGATCGGGGGAACTGGCAGCCCCAGCATTTT
J: TRBJ1-5
V: TRBV11-2
size: .
D: .

CDR3: CASSPQGGNIQYF
DNA: TGTGCCAGCAGTCCCCAGGGGGGAAACATTCAGTACTTC
J: TRBJ2-4
V: TRBV7-3
size: once
D: .

CDR3: CASSLFGLGGETQYF
DNA: TGTGCCAGCAGTTTATTTGGACTCGGGGGGGAGACCCAGTACTTC
J: TRBJ2-5
V: TRBV27
size: .
D: TRBD2

CDR3: CASSQIKQNHRGETQYF
DNA: TGTGCCAGCAGCCAGATAAAACAAAACCACAGGGGGGAGACCCAGTACTTC
J: TRBJ2-5
V: TRBV4-2
size: .
D: TRBD1

CDR3: CSTGGNQPQHF
DNA: TGTAGCACAGGGGGCAATCAGCCCCAGCATTTT
J: TRBJ1-5
V: TRBV19
size: few
D: TRBD1

CDR3: CASSYDYTVGRDEAFF
DNA: TGTGCCAGCAGTTACGACTATACGGTAGGACGGGATGAAGCTTTCTTT
J: TRBJ1-1
V: TRBV6-5
size: .
D: .

CDR3: CASSLEVSDRIHDNEQFF
DNA: TGCGCCAGCAGCTTGGAAGTTTCTGACAGGATACACGACAATGAGCAGTTCTTC
J: TRBJ2-1
V: TRBV5-1
size: .
D: .

CDR3: CASSVASGGASETQYF
DNA: TGTGCCAGCAGCGTGGCTAGCGGGGGGGCCTCGGAGACCCAGTACTTC
J: TRBJ2-5
V: TRBV9
size: .
D: TRBD2

CDR3: CASSLSQGVGYTF
DNA: TGTGCCAGCAGCTTGTCACAGGGGGTAGGCTACACCTTC
J: TRBJ1-2
V: TRBV5-6
size: once
D: TRBD1

CDR3: CASSGETGNTIYF
DNA: TGTGCCAGCAGCGGAGAAACTGGAAACACCATATATTTT
J: TRBJ1-3
V: TRBV7-2
size: .
D: .

CDR3: CASSLGLPNTGELFF
DNA: TGTGCCAGCAGCTTAGGACTACCGAACACCGGGGAGCTGTTTTTT
J: TRBJ2-2
V: TRBV7-2
size: .
D: .

CDR3: CASRLQGGQPQHF
DNA: TGTGCCAGCAGACTTCAGGGCGGCCAGCCCCAGCATTTT
J: TRBJ1-5
V: TRBV27
size: once
D: .

CDR3: CASSYSALPGNTIYF
DNA: TGTGCCAGCAGTTACTCAGCTCTCCCTGGAAACACCATATATTTT
J: TRBJ1-3
V: TRBV6-5
size: few
D: .

CDR3: CASSQGFGGDQETQYF
DNA: TGCGCCAGCAGCCAAGGTTTTGGGGGGGACCAAGAGACCCAGTACTTC
J: TRBJ2-5
V: TRBV4-1
size: .
D: TRBD2

CDR3: CASSLTGERGTYNEQFF
DNA: TGTGCCAGCAGCCTAACAGGGGAGCGGGGGACATACAATGAGCAGTTCTTC
J: TRBJ2-1
V: TRBV13
size: .
D: .

CDR3: CASSLAGNRYQETQYF
DNA: TGTGCCAGCAGCTTAGCCGGAAACAGGTACCAAGAGACCCAGTACTTC
J: TRBJ2-5
V: TRBV13
size: .
D: .

CDR3: CASSYWAGVGGYTF
DNA: TGTGCCAGCAGTTACTGGGCGGGGGTAGGCGGCTACACCTTC
J: TRBJ1-2
V: TRBV6-5
size: .
D: .

CDR3: CASSFRTSGGNTGELFF
DNA: TGTGCCAGCAGCTTCCGGACTAGCGGGGGAAACACCGGGGAGCTGTTTTTT
J: TRBJ2-2
V: TRBV7-3
size: .
D: TRBD2

CDR3: CASSLTVTDTQYF
DNA: TGTGCCAGCAGTTTAACAGTTACAGATACGCAGTATTTT
J: TRBJ2-3
V: TRBV27
size: .
D: .

CDR3: CASSPDSYGYTF
DNA: TGTGCCAGCAGCCCGGACAGCTATGGCTACACCTTC
J: TRBJ1-2
V: TRBV14
size: .
D: .

CDR3: CSVTGTGITEAFF
DNA: TGCAGCGTCACAGGGACGGGGATCACTGAAGCTTTCTTT
J: TRBJ1-1
V: TRBV29-1
size: .
D: .

CDR3: CSVEERGSEAYEQYF
DNA: TGCAGCGTTGAAGAAAGAGGGAGTGAGGCCTACGAGCAGTACTTC
J: TRBJ2-7
V: TRBV29-1
size: .
D: .

CDR3: CASSSRGIFTDTQYF
DNA: TGCGCCAGCAGCTCACGGGGGATATTCACAGATACGCAGTATTTT
J: TRBJ2-3
V: TRBV5-1
size: .
D: .

CDR3: CASRPPGQGWTGELFF
DNA: TGTGCCAGCAGACCTCCGGGACAGGGGTGGACCGGGGAGCTGTTTTTT
J: TRBJ2-2
V: TRBV7-9
size: .
D: TRBD1

CDR3: CSALPGTGLSYEQYF
DNA: TGCAGCGCTCTCCCCGGGACAGGCCTCTCCTACGAGCAGTACTTC
J: TRBJ2-7
V: TRBV29-1
size: .
D: TRBD1

CDR3: CASSSTGLGGELFF
DNA: TGTGCCAGCAGTTCGACAGGTCTGGGGGGGGAGCTGTTTTTT
J: TRBJ2-2
V: TRBV27
size: few
D: .

CDR3: CSFTTSGSYNEQFF
DNA: TGCAGCTTCACGACTAGCGGCAGTTACAATGAGCAGTTCTTC
J: TRBJ2-1
V: TRBV29-1
size: .
D: TRBD2

CDR3: CASSEALSSYEQYF
DNA: TGTGCCAGCAGTGAAGCGCTGAGCTCCTACGAGCAGTACTTC
J: TRBJ2-7
V: TRBV2
size: .
D: .

CDR3: CASSDRDRDEKLFF
DNA: TGTGCCAGCAGTGACCGGGACAGGGATGAAAAACTGTTTTTT
J: TRBJ1-4
V: TRBV2
size: .
D: TRBD1

CDR3: CASSSFLATYQETQYF
DNA: TGTGCCAGCAGCTCCTTCCTAGCGACGTACCAAGAGACCCAGTACTTC
J: TRBJ2-5
V: TRBV13
size: .
D: .

CDR3: CASSLSPGGQGDSPLHF
DNA: TGCGCCAGCAGCCTAAGTCCCGGGGGACAGGGGGATTCACCCCTCCACTTT
J: TRBJ1-6
V: TRBV4-1
size: .
D: TRBD1

CDR3: CASSPSLGRSTDTQYF
DNA: TGTGCCAGCAGCCCGAGCTTGGGGCGAAGCACAGATACGCAGTATTTT
J: TRBJ2-3
V: TRBV5-5
size: .
D: .

CDR3: CARTGNQSYEQYF
DNA: TGTGCCAGGACAGGGAATCAATCCTACGAGCAGTACTTC
J: TRBJ2-7
V: TRBV2
size: .
D: TRBD1

CDR3: CASSIKQGANYGYTF
DNA: TGTGCCAGTAGTATTAAGCAGGGCGCGAACTATGGCTACACCTTC
J: TRBJ1-2
V: TRBV19
size: .
D: .

CDR3: CAISDRDRGFEAEAFF
DNA: TGTGCCATCAGTGACCGGGACAGGGGGTTTGAGGCTGAAGCTTTCTTT
J: TRBJ1-1
V: TRBV10-3
size: .
D: TRBD1

CDR3: CASSLVTSGGDEQFF
DNA: TGCGCCAGCAGCCTCGTGACTAGCGGGGGCGATGAGCAGTTCTTC
J: TRBJ2-1
V: TRBV5-1
size: .
D: TRBD2

CDR3: CASSLVWGGEETQYF
DNA: TGTGCCAGCAGCTTAGTTTGGGGCGGGGAGGAGACCCAGTACTTC
J: TRBJ2-5
V: TRBV7-8
size: .
D: .

CDR3: CASSLAPLDGYNEQFF
DNA: TGTGCTAGCAGCTTAGCTCCCCTCGACGGGTACAATGAGCAGTTCTTC
J: TRBJ2-1
V: TRBV7-7
size: .
D: .

CDR3: CASSLLTSGDGETQYF
DNA: TGTGCCAGCAGTTTATTGACTAGCGGGGACGGGGAGACCCAGTACTTC
J: TRBJ2-5
V: TRBV28
size: .
D: TRBD2

CDR3: CASSQGPTGELFF
DNA: TGCGCCAGCAGCCAAGGGCCCACCGGGGAGCTGTTTTTT
J: TRBJ2-2
V: TRBV4-1
size: .
D: .

CDR3: CASRTGLNSPLHF
DNA: TGTGCCAGCAGAACAGGGTTGAATTCACCCCTCCACTTT
J: TRBJ1-6
V: TRBV2
size: many
D: .

CDR3: CASSFYTGGNTEAFF
DNA: TGCGCCAGCAGCTTTTATACAGGGGGGAACACTGAAGCTTTCTTT
J: TRBJ1-1
V: TRBV5-1
size: .
D: TRBD1